This T cell receptor beta chain was recovered during a study of Graves' ophthalmopathy and Graves' hyperthyroidism (dated by TCRdb to the late 2010s). For the wider study: Peripheral blood samples were taken at the time of initial diagnosis, before any treatment was given. To tell Graves' ophthalmopathy apart from Graves' hyperthyroidism, and to predict which patients would progress to ophthalmopathy, the study relied on TCR beta repertoire signatures. In total, some 130 blood samples were TCR-sequenced: 43 ophthalmopathy, under 85 hyperthyroidism and roughly 17 hyperthyroidism-to-ophthalmopathy patients. To explore V-J signatures that separate ophthalmopathy from hyperthyroidism, a discovery set of 95 to 100 patients was enrolled, consisting of more than 40 with ophthalmopathy and fewer than 60 with stable hyperthyroidism. An independent validation cohort was composed of 18 hyperthyroidism patients and about 17 patients who later progressed from hyperthyroidism to ophthalmopathy. In six hyperthyroidism patients, the T-cell repertoire of thyroid tissue was compared with the T-cell repertoire of blood. After sampling, hyperthyroidism patients received methimazole starting at 30 mg daily, and ophthalmopathy patients received high-dose intravenous methylprednisolone. The approximately 100 discovery patients were randomly split 7:3 into training and test sets.

Stable hyperthyroidism was defined as no progression to ophthalmopathy within 18 months of follow-up. Hyperthyroidism patients were newly diagnosed, were aged 18 to 65 years, and had a disease duration under 2 months. Anyone with other autoimmune diseases, uncontrolled infections, pregnancy or lactation was excluded from the study. Clinical symptoms, serum thyroxine, TRAb, thyroid ultrasound and orbital computed tomography were used for diagnosis. PBMCs were isolated from around 10 ml of fresh peripheral blood by Ficoll-Paque density gradient centrifugation. Total RNA was extracted using Trizol reagent, and RNA quality was checked on an Agilent 2100 Bioanalyzer. For repertoire sequencing, the TCR beta CDR3 regions were amplified from RNA transcripts. The first round was an RT-PCR using HTBI primers with the Qiagen OneStep RT-PCR kit, and this first round was followed by a second-round multiplex PCR, then size selection and purification. The libraries underwent paired-end sequencing with 100 bp reads on an Illumina HiSeq2000. The authors' analysis ran thus. SOAPnuke was used to process the reads, throwing out any read that had adapters, had uncalled bases, had a mean Phred below 15, or lacked an exact constant-primer or identifier match. High-quality paired reads were merged with COPE v1.2.5. Each unique nucleotide sequence was defined as a clonotype, and clonotypes were aligned to IMGT TRB V, D and J references with MiTCR v1.1. Only V-J combinations with frequency above 0.0001 were analysed, covering 99.2% of repertoires. For each V-J combination, a TCR clonal expansion and chaos score was defined as the ratio of F50 clonal expansion to chaos observed in the TCRdist matrix. Features were reduced by Welch's t-statistics and random forest to more than 10 V-J combinations, which fed a naive Bayes classifier. The Morisita-Horn index was used to measure how similar the thyroid and blood repertoires were. The raw public reads went through TCRdb reprocessing: fastp at Q25, MiXCR clone calling, in-frame beta chains kept. CDR3 protein duplicates are merged, each entry listing the most common genes and DNA. TCRdb's processing, not the authors' own work, is the source of the V and J calls. The sample has just over 600,000 distinct CDR3 sequences on record, about 24% of them singletons. The top ten hold roughly 7.4% of the sample.

This clonotype was counted ten times or more. No cognate antigen has been identified for it. It has no much larger one-base neighbor in the sample; base qualities were not kept. General conclusions and limits of the study: The 13-signature model separated ophthalmopathy from stable hyperthyroidism with approximately 90% sensitivity and 81.08% specificity in cross-validation, and 80%/75% in the test set. In validation, the model predicted ophthalmopathy progression with more than 55% sensitivity and 72% to 80% specificity; around twelve predicted patients were CT-confirmed with GO in a median of approximately 6.2 months. No statistical method was used to predetermine the sample size, and group allocation was not hidden from the investigators. Most expanded thyroid clonotypes with frequency above 0.001 were also detected in blood, suggesting blood repertoires may reflect the thyroid immune response.

The sample was peripheral blood. This receptor was identified in a young woman with stable Graves' hyperthyroidism. Some clones in this sample may be carry-over from other donors' samples. Donor details come from another sample of the same person, matched by shared clones.

The nucleotide sequence reads TGCGCCAGCAGTGTAGGTGTAGATACGCAGTATTTT. Its translation reads: CASSVGVDTQYF. The chain links TRBV10-2 with TRBJ2-3; the D segment cannot be called with confidence. The germline ends are 7 bases apart after V is trimmed by 4 bases and J by 5 bases. CDR3 length: 12 amino acids, cysteine to phenylalanine. Of the read, only the CDR3 DNA is kept; its 36 bases are in frame from base 1. CDR1 WSHSY and CDR2 SAAADI were looked up in the germline V gene.